This T cell receptor (beta chain) was captured in a study of blood T cell repertoires in COVID-19. Study-wide background: PBMCs, B-cell-depleted T cells, or T cells provided the cDNA or gDNA that made up the material.

As processed by the authors: Amplifying reference gene primers gave estimates of nucleated cell counts. Sequencing was performed with immunoSEQ multiplex PCR; in TCRdb, only in-frame clones are kept and a portion is missing. V and J calls and clone size are given by that table; D and trimming were obtained from the DNA. The sample has about 170,000 clones; around four fifths are singletons. Followed over time, Seattle patients had been enrolled while infection was active. In its sample, this clone was seen once. This clonotype was obtained from an elderly woman with COVID-19, enrolled during active disease. Sequencing was carried out using peripheral blood.

CDR3 nucleotides: TGTGCCAGCAGTGTCCACCTAAATTACAGAAACTATGAAAAACTGTTTTTT. Protein: CASSVHLNYRNYEKLFF. This chain connects TRBV2 to TRBJ1-4, with D hard to call. Trimming left V 4 bases short and J 6 bases short, with 21 bases between. Germline-derived CDR1 and CDR2 are SNHLY and FYNNEI. The CDR3 consists of 17 residues.